Listed below are T cell receptor beta chains from one sample, sequenced in a study of blood T cell repertoires in COVID-19. Data came from immunoSEQ multiplex PCR; TCRdb stores just in-frame clones and leaves some out. Among about 34,000 clones listed, about 90% were seen once. Sequencing was performed on peripheral blood. The receptors originated from an older man with acute or convalescent COVID-19. The CDR3 runs from the conserved cysteine through the conserved F or W. The D gene is left open where the match is weak. Clone size is given for some rows only: seen once, a few or many times, or a class if the clone is expanded.

size	D	V	J	CDR3	DNA
-	-	TRBV4-1	TRBJ2-7	CASSWQIAYEQYF	TGCGCCAGCAGCTGGCAGATTGCCTACGAGCAGTACTTC
-	-	TRBV21-1	TRBJ2-1	CASSKEKRGAVGNEQFF	TGTGCCAGCAGCAAAGAAAAGCGGGGGGCCGTTGGGAATGAGCAGTTCTTC
-	-	TRBV2	TRBJ2-1	CASSQNKGPYNEQFF	TGTGCCAGCAGTCAAAACAAGGGGCCCTACAATGAGCAGTTCTTC
-	TRBD1	TRBV10-2	TRBJ2-7	CASSLQGKGYEQYF	TGCGCCAGCAGTCTACAGGGGAAAGGCTACGAGCAGTACTTC
-	-	TRBV10-3	TRBJ2-3	CATRGAGTDTQYF	TGTGCCACCAGAGGAGCGGGCACAGATACGCAGTATTTT
-	-	TRBV5-5	TRBJ1-1	CASSPLGAISTEAFF	TGTGCCAGCAGCCCCCTGGGCGCGATTTCGACTGAAGCTTTCTTT
-	TRBD1	TRBV29-1	TRBJ1-2	CSVGQAHGYTF	TGCAGCGTCGGACAGGCACACGGCTACACCTTC
-	-	TRBV18	TRBJ1-1	CASSPPTQGNTEAFF	TGTGCCAGCTCACCACCGACACAGGGGAACACTGAAGCTTTCTTT
once	TRBD1	TRBV11-2	TRBJ1-6	CAWGQPNSPLHF	TGTGCCTGGGGACAGCCTAATTCACCCCTCCACTTT
once	-	TRBV18	TRBJ1-2	CASSWESEGYTF	TGTGCCAGCTCATGGGAGTCGGAGGGCTACACCTTC
-	-	TRBV7-8	TRBJ1-1	CASSLGAGGEAFF	TGTGCCAGCAGCTTAGGGGCGGGGGGCGAAGCTTTCTTT
-	TRBD1	TRBV2	TRBJ1-2	CASSSNVLTGAYGYTF	TGTGCCAGCAGTTCGAACGTCCTGACAGGGGCCTATGGCTACACCTTC
-	TRBD1	TRBV6-1	TRBJ1-3	CASSEPQGGTGNTIYF	TGTGCCAGCAGTGAGCCCCAGGGGGGTACTGGAAACACCATATATTTT
-	-	TRBV10-3	TRBJ1-1	CAIRATVNTEAFF	TGTGCCATCAGGGCGACTGTGAACACTGAAGCTTTCTTT
-	TRBD1	TRBV11-3	TRBJ2-3	CASSLTYGTGGTDTQYF	TGTGCCAGCAGCTTAACCTATGGGACAGGGGGCACAGATACGCAGTATTTT
-	-	TRBV30	TRBJ1-2	CAWGAGAYGYTF	TGTGCCTGGGGGGCAGGGGCATATGGCTACACCTTC